This T cell receptor (beta chain) was identified during a study of molecular identifiers for immune sequencing clone quantification (dated by TCRdb to 2017 to 2018). Study-wide context: For a replicate experiment, RNA from roughly 20,000 or 100,000 naive CD8 T cells was divided into five aliquots, and four of the five aliquots were sequenced. This methods study benchmarked molecular-identifier clustering-based TCR repertoire sequencing (MIDCIRS) and TCR RNA copy counting, using CD8 T cells to do so. Study-wide findings and limitations: Identical TCR molecules sharing a barcode could cause highly expanded clone sizes to be underestimated. Modeling gave about three recovered TCR RNA copies per cell versus about 10 by digital PCR, implying 25% to 30% capture efficiency. Clones above 20 RNA copies held over 99% of molecules in CMV-specific effector cells but under 1% in naive cells. When barcode sub-clustering was not used, chimeric consensus sequences inflated TCR diversity, with chimeras reaching as high as 47%. The naive libraries included spiked-in Jurkat TCR RNA (about ten copies' worth), and this RNA is not part of the donor repertoire. A single cell's worth of spiked-in Jurkat TCR RNA was reported detectable even among 850,000 to 1,000,000 naive CD8 T cells.

Naive CD8 T cell libraries were made from 20,000 to 1,000,000 sorted cells using 10%, 30% or 50% of purified RNA. On a BD FACSAria II, naive CD8 T cells were FACS-sorted as CD8+CD4-CCR7+CD45RA+ and collected into RLT Plus buffer. Approximately 9 TCR copies' worth of Jurkat RNA were spiked into about 20,000-1,000,000 naive CD8 T cell samples to test detection sensitivity. CD8 T cells were enriched using RosetteSep CD8+ T Cell Enrichment Cocktail and Ficoll-Paque, and the enriched cells then underwent ACK red cell lysis. This clonotype was observed many times. There is no known antigen for this receptor. No quality values exist for individual bases; no much larger clone is one base distant. Library creation used PCR. The run used an Illumina HiSeq 4000. Bulk TCR libraries were made following a previously described method, with the TCR primers given in Table S5. Total RNA was purified with the Qiagen AllPrep DNA/RNA kit. Reads from multiple sequencing runs of the same library were pooled before analysis. From the authors' description of their analysis: Reads were retained only if an exact TCR constant sequence was present, and the retained reads were trimmed to 150 nt and grouped according to their 12-nt molecular barcodes. Reads within each barcode group were sub-clustered using a 15% Levenshtein threshold, and quality-weighted consensus sequences were constructed for each RNA molecule. Non-functional sequences were removed, as were lower-count sequences one edit away from another. On the basis of fitting two negative binomial distributions, barcode sub-clusters with fewer than 20% of the maximum read count were discarded. The raw public data were reprocessed by TCRdb itself: fastp quality trimming at Q25, MiXCR clonotype calling, in-frame beta chains only. Entries that share a CDR3 protein sequence are merged under the most common genes and DNA. The V and J calls here are based on TCRdb, not the publication. The table for this sample lists some 320,000 distinct CDR3 sequences; roughly a fifth of them were counted only once. The ten largest make up approximately 0.85% of the sample.

Trimming at the junction amounts to 1 base on V and 6 bases on J, and the germline ends lie 9 bases apart. From the cysteine through the phenylalanine, the CDR3 covers 13 amino acids. The read is trimmed to its CDR3 DNA, 39 bases read in frame from base 1. Taken from the germline V gene, the CDR1 and CDR2 loops are SGHAT and FQNNGV. The source material was naive CD8+ T cells from blood, with Jurkat cell RNA spiked in. Per the publication, the cell subset or site label means: FACS-sorted CD8+CD4-CCR7+CD45RA+ naive T cells. The receptor comes from a human donor in good health. Some libraries in this study had Jurkat cell RNA spiked in. The sequence is built from TRBV11-2 and TRBJ1-1; the best D guess is TRBD1, with 6 bases matching. The nucleotides read TGTGCCAGCAGCTTAGTTGGACAGCCTGAAGCTTTCTTT. This codes for CASSLVGQPEAFF.